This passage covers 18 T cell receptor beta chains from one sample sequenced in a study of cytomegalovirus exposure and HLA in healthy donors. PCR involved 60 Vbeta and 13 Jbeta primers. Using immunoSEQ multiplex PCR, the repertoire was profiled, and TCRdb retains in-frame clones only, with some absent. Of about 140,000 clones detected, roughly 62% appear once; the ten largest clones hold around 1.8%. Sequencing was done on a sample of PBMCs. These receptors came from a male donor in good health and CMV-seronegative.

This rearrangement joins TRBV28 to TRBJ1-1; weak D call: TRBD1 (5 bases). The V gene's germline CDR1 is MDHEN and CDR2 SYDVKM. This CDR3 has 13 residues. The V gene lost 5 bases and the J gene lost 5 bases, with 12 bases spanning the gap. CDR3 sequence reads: CASSRNPGTEAFF. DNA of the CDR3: TGTGCCAGCAGTCGCAACCCAGGGACTGAAGCTTTCTTT.

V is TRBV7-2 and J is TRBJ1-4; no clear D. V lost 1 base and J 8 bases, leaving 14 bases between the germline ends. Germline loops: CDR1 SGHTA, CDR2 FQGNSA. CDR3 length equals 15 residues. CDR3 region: CASSLVGGVMEKLFF. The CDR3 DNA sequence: TGTGCCAGCAGCTTAGTAGGCGGGGTCATGGAAAAACTGTTTTTT.

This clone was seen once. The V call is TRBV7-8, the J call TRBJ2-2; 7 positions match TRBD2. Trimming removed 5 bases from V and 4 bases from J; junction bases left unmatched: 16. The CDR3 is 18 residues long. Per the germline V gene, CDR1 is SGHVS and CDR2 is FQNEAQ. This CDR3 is CASSTPRLAHLPTGELFF. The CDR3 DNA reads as TGTGCCAGCAGCACCCCTAGACTAGCCCATCTCCCCACCGGGGAGCTGTTTTTT.

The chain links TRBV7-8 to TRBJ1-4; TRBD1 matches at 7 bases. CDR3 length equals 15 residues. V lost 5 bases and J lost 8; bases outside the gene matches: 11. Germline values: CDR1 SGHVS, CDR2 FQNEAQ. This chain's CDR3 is CASSRRGTVAEKLFF. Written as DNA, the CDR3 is TGTGCCAGCAGCCGCAGAGGGACAGTAGCGGAAAAACTGTTTTTT.

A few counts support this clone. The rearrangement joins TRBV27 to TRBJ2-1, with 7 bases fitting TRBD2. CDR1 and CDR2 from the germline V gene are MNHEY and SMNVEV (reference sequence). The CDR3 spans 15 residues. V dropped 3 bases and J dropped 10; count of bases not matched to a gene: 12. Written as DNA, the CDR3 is TGTGCCAGCAGTTTGAGGGGACGGGGGGAATACGAGCAGTTCTTC. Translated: CASSLRGRGEYEQFF.

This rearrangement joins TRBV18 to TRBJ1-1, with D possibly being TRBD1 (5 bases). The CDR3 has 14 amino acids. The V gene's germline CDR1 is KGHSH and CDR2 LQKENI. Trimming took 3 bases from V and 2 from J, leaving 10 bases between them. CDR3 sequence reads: CASSPERGNTEAFF. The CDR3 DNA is TGTGCCAGCTCACCGGAAAGGGGAAACACTGAAGCTTTCTTT.

CDR3 nucleotides: TGCGCCAGCAGCCAAACAGGGTTAGGGTTCGCCTACGAGCAGTACTTC. Residues: CASSQTGLGFAYEQYF. The V and J genes are TRBV4-1 and TRBJ2-5; tentative D call: TRBD1 (6 bases). The end of the DNA aligns better with TRBJ2-7, so the J call may be wrong. CDR1 is MGHRA, CDR2 YSYEKL, per germline. The CDR3 is made up of 16 amino acids.

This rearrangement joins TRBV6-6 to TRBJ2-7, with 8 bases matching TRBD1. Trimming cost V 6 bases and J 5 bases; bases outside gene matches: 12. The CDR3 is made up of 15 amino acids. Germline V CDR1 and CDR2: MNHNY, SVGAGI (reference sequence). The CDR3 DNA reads TGTGCCAGCAGCCGCCCGGGACAGGCGATCCACGAGCAGTACTTC. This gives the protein CASSRPGQAIHEQYF.

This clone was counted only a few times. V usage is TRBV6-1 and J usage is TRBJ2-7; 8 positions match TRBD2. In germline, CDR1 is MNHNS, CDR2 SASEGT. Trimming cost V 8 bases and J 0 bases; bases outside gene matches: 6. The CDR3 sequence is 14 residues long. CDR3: CASREGGISYEQYF. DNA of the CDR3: TGTGCCAGCCGGGAGGGGGGGATCTCCTACGAGCAGTACTTC.

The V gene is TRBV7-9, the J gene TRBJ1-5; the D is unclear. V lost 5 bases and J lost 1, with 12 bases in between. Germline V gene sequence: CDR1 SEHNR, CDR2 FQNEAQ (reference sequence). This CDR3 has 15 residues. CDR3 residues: CASSPTVPSNQPQHF. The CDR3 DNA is TGTGCCAGCAGCCCCACGGTTCCGAGCAATCAGCCCCAGCATTTT.

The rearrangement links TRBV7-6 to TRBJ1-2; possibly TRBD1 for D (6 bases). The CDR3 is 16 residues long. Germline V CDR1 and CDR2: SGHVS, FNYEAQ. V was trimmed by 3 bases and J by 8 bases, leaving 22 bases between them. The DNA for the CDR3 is TGTGCCAGCAGCTTGAGTTCTTCCTTGGGGGCCGGCGGCTACACCTTC. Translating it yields CASSLSSSLGAGGYTF.

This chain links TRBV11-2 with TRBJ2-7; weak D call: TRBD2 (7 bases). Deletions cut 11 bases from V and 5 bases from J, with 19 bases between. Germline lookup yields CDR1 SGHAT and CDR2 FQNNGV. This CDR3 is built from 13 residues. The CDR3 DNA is TGTGCCCACAGGGCGTGGGGGGGCGACGAGCAGTACTTC. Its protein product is CAHRAWGGDEQYF. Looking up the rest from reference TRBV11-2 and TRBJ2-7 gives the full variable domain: EAGVAQSPRYKIIEKRQSVAFWCNPISGHATLYWYQQILGQGPKLLIQFQNNGVVDDSQLPKDRFSAERLKGVDSTLKIQPAKLEDSAVYLCAHRAWGGDEQYFGPGTRLTVT.

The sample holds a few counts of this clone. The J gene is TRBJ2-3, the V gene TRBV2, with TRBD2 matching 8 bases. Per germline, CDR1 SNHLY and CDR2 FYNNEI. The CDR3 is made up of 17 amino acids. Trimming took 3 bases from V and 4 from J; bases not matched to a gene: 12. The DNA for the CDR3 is TGTGCCAGCAGTGACTCGTCGGGGACTAGTATCCCAGATACGCAGTATTTT. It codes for CASSDSSGTSIPDTQYF.

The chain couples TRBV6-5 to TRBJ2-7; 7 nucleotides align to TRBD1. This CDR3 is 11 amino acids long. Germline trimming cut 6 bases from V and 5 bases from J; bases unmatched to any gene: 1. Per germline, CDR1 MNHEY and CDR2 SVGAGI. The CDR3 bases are TGTGCCAGCAGACAGGGGAACGAGCAGTACTTC. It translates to CASRQGNEQYF.

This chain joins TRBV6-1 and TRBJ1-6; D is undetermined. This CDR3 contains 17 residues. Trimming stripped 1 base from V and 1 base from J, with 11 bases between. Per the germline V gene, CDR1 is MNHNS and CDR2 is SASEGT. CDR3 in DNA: TGTGCCAGCAGTGAAGTCATAGGAGCTTCCTATAATTCACCCCTCCACTTT. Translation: CASSEVIGASYNSPLHF.

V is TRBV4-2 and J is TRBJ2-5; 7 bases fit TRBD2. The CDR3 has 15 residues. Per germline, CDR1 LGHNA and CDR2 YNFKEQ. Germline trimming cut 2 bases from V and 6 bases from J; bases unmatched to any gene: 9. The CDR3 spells CASSQSGSGAKTQYF. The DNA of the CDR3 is TGTGCCAGCAGCCAATCCGGCAGCGGGGCGAAGACCCAGTACTTC.

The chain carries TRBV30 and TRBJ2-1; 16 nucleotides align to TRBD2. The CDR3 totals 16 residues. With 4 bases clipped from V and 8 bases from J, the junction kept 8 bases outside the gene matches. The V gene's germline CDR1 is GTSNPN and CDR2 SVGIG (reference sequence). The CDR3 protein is CAWTRGTSGGADEQFF. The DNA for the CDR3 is TGTGCCTGGACCCGGGGGACTAGCGGGGGGGCCGATGAGCAGTTCTTC.

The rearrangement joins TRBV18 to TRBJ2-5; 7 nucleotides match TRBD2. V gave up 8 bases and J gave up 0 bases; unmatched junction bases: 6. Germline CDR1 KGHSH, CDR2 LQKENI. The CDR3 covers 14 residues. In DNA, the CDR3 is TGTGCCAGCCGGCAAGCGGGGTACCAAGAGACCCAGTACTTC. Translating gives CASRQAGYQETQYF.